This T cell receptor beta chain was found in a study of blood T cell repertoires in COVID-19. Study-level information: Acute and convalescent COVID-19 specimens originated in the United States, Italy and Spain. T cells, B-cell-depleted T cells, or PBMCs supplied cDNA or gDNA.

CDR1 and CDR2 from the germline V gene are MNHEY and SVGAGI. This CDR3 contains 13 residues. The trim removed 8 bases at V and 6 bases at J, leaving 7 bases unmatched. How the authors handled the data: Using reference gene primer amplification, nucleated cell counts were estimated. Assay: immunoSEQ multiplex PCR; the TCRdb copy retains only in-frame clones and omits some. V, J and clone size reflect that table, while D and trimming were determined from the DNA. The profile shows about 280,000 clones, roughly 86% of them singletons. This TCR was recovered from a woman in her twenties or thirties who had recovered from COVID-19. V is TRBV6-5 and J is TRBJ2-7, with 10 nucleotides matching TRBD1. Sequencing used peripheral blood. The CDR3 loop reads CASHRDRGIEQYF. The DNA of the CDR3 is TGTGCCAGCCACCGGGACAGGGGTATCGAGCAGTACTTC.